This T cell receptor (beta chain) is drawn from a study of CD8+ T cells in alopecia areata. The sample's treatment: oral pan-JAK inhibitor, 5-10 mg twice daily. The ends lost 5 bases at V and 3 bases at J; junction bases unmatched: 4. Germline CDR1 SEHNR, CDR2 FQNEAQ (reference sequence). The CDR3 runs to 16 residues. RNA, once extracted, was reverse transcribed into cDNA for use as the sequencing template. TCRdb's table, derived via immunoSEQ multiplex PCR, lists solely in-frame clones and lacks some. This repertoire shows about 250,000 clones, 60% found once; its top ten account for 0.93%. The source is a human donor with alopecia areata. The source material was CD4+ T cells sorted from blood, sampled at week 52, from a patient treated with tofacitinib. The chain employs TRBV7-9 and TRBJ2-3; 14 nucleotides align to TRBD2. The CDR3 DNA reads as TGTGCCAGCAGCCGGGGACTAGCGGGGGTAACAGATACGCAGTATTTT. It is translated as CASSRGLAGVTDTQYF.